This entry concerns a single T cell receptor beta chain. Compared with germline, one end of the junction differs, possibly owing to a read error. This specimen comes from a study of blood T cells in healthy people across ages. Germline V gene sequence: CDR1 MNHNY, CDR2 SVGAGI (reference sequence). The CDR3 runs 15 residues. With a J-beta primer mix and a sample-barcoded 5' primer, a second PCR ran 7 to 11 cycles. Every cDNA was tagged by a template-switch adaptor with 12 random nucleotides. TCRdb fed the 5' RACE reads into MiXCR, producing one record per CDR3 protein. The table has approximately 790,000 distinct CDR3 sequences, about 62% seen once.

The receptor's source is a man aged 25 to 45 in good health. The chain recombines TRBV6-6 with TRBJ1-2, with TRBD1 matching 7 bases. Source material: blood. CDR3 in amino acids: CASSLTGPSNDGYTF. The CDR3 bases are TGTGCCAGCAGCCTGACAGGGCCTTCTAACGATGGCTACACCTTC.